These 8 T cell receptor beta chains originate from one sample sequenced in a study of blood T cell repertoires in COVID-19. Data came from immunoSEQ multiplex PCR; TCRdb stores just in-frame clones and leaves some out. The sample has around 170,000 clones, under 90% seen once. Source material: PBMCs or T cells enriched from blood (not recorded which). Receptor source: a man between 45 and 60 years old who had recovered from COVID-19.

The chain carries TRBV6-1 and TRBJ2-7; D is ambiguous. In germline, CDR1 is MNHNS, CDR2 SASEGT. The CDR3 length is 14 residues. Deletions cut 9 bases from V and 2 bases from J, with 17 bases between. CDR3 loop: CARPKKQSAYEQYF. The CDR3 bases are TGTGCCAGGCCAAAAAAACAGTCGGCCTACGAGCAGTACTTC.

This rearrangement joins TRBV20-1 to TRBJ2-2; 8 bases line up with TRBD2. The CDR3 loop spans 14 amino acids. Germline CDR1 is DFQATT and CDR2 is SNEGSKA (reference sequence). V lost 3 bases, J lost 1 base, and 1 base stayed unmatched. CDR3 residues: CSASAGGNTGELFF. The CDR3 nucleotides are TGCAGTGCTAGTGCGGGGGGGAACACCGGGGAGCTGTTTTTT.

J is TRBJ2-1 and V is TRBV7-9; 11 nucleotides agree with TRBD1. This CDR3 contains 14 residues. Germline loops: CDR1 SEHNR, CDR2 FQNEAQ (reference sequence). V lost 5 bases, J lost 10 bases, and 7 bases stayed unmatched. This chain's CDR3 is CASSLPDRGREQFF. The CDR3 coding sequence is TGTGCCAGCAGCCTTCCGGACAGGGGGCGGGAGCAGTTCTTC.

The J gene is TRBJ1-3, the V gene TRBV9, with TRBD1 as a possible D gene (5 bases). The germline V gene encodes CDR1 SGDLS and CDR2 YYNGEE. CDR3 length equals 16 residues. Trimming removed 0 bases from V and 0 bases from J, with 10 bases in between. DNA of the CDR3: TGTGCCAGCAGCGTAGAGGGGCAAAGCTCTGGAAACACCATATATTTT. It translates to CASSVEGQSSGNTIYF.

The CDR3 is CASSDTARSPLHF. CDR3 in DNA: TGTGCCAGCAGTGATACAGCACGGTCACCCCTCCACTTT. The V gene is TRBV27, the J gene TRBJ1-6; D gene unclear. V gave up 5 bases and J gave up 10 bases, with 12 bases separating them. CDR3 length: 13 amino acids. CDR1 and CDR2 from the germline V gene are MNHEY and SMNVEV (reference sequence).

The chain uses TRBV19 and TRBJ1-4, with unresolved D. Germline V gives CDR1 LNHDA, CDR2 SQIVND (reference sequence). The CDR3 is 11 amino acids. V lost 10 bases, J lost 7 bases, and 10 bases lay in between. As DNA, the CDR3 is TGTGCCACCTTTTTTCGTGAAAAACTGTTTTTT. Its translation: CATFFREKLFF.

Here the CDR3 reads CASSLQLRSYEQYF. CDR3 sequence (DNA): TGTGCCAGCAGCTTGCAACTTCGCTCCTACGAGCAGTACTTC. The genes are TRBV5-5 and TRBJ2-7; D is unresolved. Germline lookup yields CDR1 SGHKS and CDR2 YYEKEE (reference sequence). CDR3 length equals 14 residues. V lost 1 base, J lost 0 bases, and 8 bases lay in between.

The chain is built from TRBV29-1 and TRBJ2-1; TRBD2 matches at 7 bases. The CDR3 is made up of 13 amino acids. The J segment lost 3 bases and the V segment lost 7 bases, leaving 6 bases of the junction unmatched. Germline V CDR1 and CDR2: SQVTM, ANQGSEA. The CDR3 DNA sequence: TGCAGCGGCGGAAGCGGGGACTACAATGAGCAGTTCTTC. Protein product: CSGGSGDYNEQFF.